The 14 T cell receptor beta chains listed next were all sequenced from one sample in a study of a mutant IDH1 vaccine in newly diagnosed glioma. TCRdb's table, derived via immunoSEQ multiplex PCR, lists solely in-frame clones and lacks some. Counted here are 25,000 to 30,000 clones, 79% occurring once; the ten biggest clones make up 7.2%. Time point: week 5, during vaccination. Every vaccine dose comprised 300 ug of mutant IDH1 20-mer peptide plus topical imiquimod. Antigens of these TCRs are unknown. Source: PBMCs, taken from a glioma patient whose treatment included an IDH1 peptide vaccine. These receptor sequences come from a man aged 35 to 55 with glioma. Some clones in this sample may be carry-over from other donors' samples.

The rearrangement joins TRBV5-4 to TRBJ2-2; TRBD2 might be the D (6 bases). The CDR3 length is 18 residues. Germline CDR1 is SGHNT and CDR2 is YYREEE (reference sequence). Trimming removed 3 bases at V and 1 base at J, with 19 bases between. The CDR3 nucleotides read TGTGCCAGCAGCTACAAGTTTCGTACTAGCCTGAACACCGGGGAGCTGTTTTTT. Amino acid sequence: CASSYKFRTSLNTGELFF.

The V and J genes are TRBV28 and TRBJ2-3; 12 positions agree with TRBD1. Per the germline V gene, CDR1 is MDHEN and CDR2 is SYDVKM. V was pared by 5 bases and J by 10 bases, with 7 bases of the junction left unmatched. This CDR3 has 14 amino acids. In DNA form, the CDR3 reads TGTGCCAGCAGTGCCGGGACAGGGGGCGGAGCGCAGTATTTT. Protein: CASSAGTGGGAQYF.

Only one count was recorded for this clone. The V and J genes are TRBV19 and TRBJ1-6; 8 positions agree with TRBD1. Germline CDR1 is LNHDA and CDR2 is SQIVND (reference sequence). The length of the CDR3 is 14 residues. V was clipped by 5 bases and J by 9 bases; unmatched bases: 6. The CDR3, as DNA: TGTGCCAGTAGTGCCTACAGGGGGACTTCACCCCTCCACTTT. Translated: CASSAYRGTSPLHF.

The chain joins TRBV28 to TRBJ1-2, with D uncertain. Trimming took 3 bases from V and 7 from J, leaving 12 bases between them. Looked up from germline, CDR1 is MDHEN and CDR2 is SYDVKM. This CDR3 region has 13 residues. Here the CDR3 DNA reads TGTGCCAGCAGTTTGACCACCACAGTTGGCTACACCTTC. Its protein is CASSLTTTVGYTF.

V usage is TRBV5-1 and J usage is TRBJ1-2, with 7 bases matching TRBD1. The CDR3 runs 14 residues. With 7 bases clipped from V and 2 bases from J, the junction kept 8 bases outside the gene matches. Germline V gene sequence: CDR1 SGHRS, CDR2 YFSETQ. This chain's CDR3 is CASASGQTNYGYTF. CDR3 sequence (DNA): TGCGCCAGCGCCTCGGGACAGACAAACTATGGCTACACCTTC.

The chain recombines TRBV5-1 with TRBJ1-2; TRBD1 matches 8 bases. The V segment lost 4 bases and the J segment 5 bases; nucleotides outside the gene matches: 7. The germline V gene encodes CDR1 SGHRS and CDR2 YFSETQ. This CDR3 comprises 14 residues. The CDR3 DNA follows: TGCGCCAGCAGCGAACCGGGACAGGTATATGGCTACACCTTC. It encodes CASSEPGQVYGYTF.

The chain employs TRBV5-8 and TRBJ1-3; D not certain. In germline, CDR1 is SGHTS, CDR2 YDEGEE. V lost 0 bases to trimming and J lost 0 bases, with 16 bases between them. This CDR3 has 18 residues. CDR3 nucleotide sequence: TGTGCCAGCAGCTTGGTCTACGCAGGCTCAAACTCTGGAAACACCATATATTTT. Its protein is CASSLVYAGSNSGNTIYF.

The chain has TRBV29-1 and TRBJ1-3, with 9 bases identical to TRBD1. Unmatched junction bases numbered 4, after V lost 6 bases and J lost 4 bases. Germline CDR1 reads SQVTM; CDR2 reads ANQGSEA. The CDR3 contains 13 residues. CDR3 coding DNA: TGCAGCGTCTCGACAGGGGGGGGAAACACCATATATTTT. The encoded protein is CSVSTGGGNTIYF.

This clone was picked up one time. The J gene is TRBJ2-7, the V gene TRBV4-3; TRBD1 might be the D (6 bases). Per the germline V gene, CDR1 is LGHNA and CDR2 is YSLEER. V was pared by 4 bases and J by 1 base, with 11 bases between. The CDR3 runs 14 residues. CDR3 protein: CASSPQQGSYEQYF. The DNA of the CDR3 is TGCGCCAGCAGCCCACAACAGGGTTCCTACGAGCAGTACTTC.

The chain has TRBV6-1 and TRBJ1-5, with TRBD1 identical over 10 bases. The CDR3 has 14 amino acids. Trimming removed 4 bases from V and 6 bases from J; junction bases left unmatched: 3. Germline V lookup: CDR1 MNHNS, CDR2 SASEGT. Here the CDR3 reads CASSGQGAGQPQHF. DNA of the CDR3: TGTGCCAGCAGTGGACAGGGGGCAGGTCAGCCCCAGCATTTT.

The chain is built from TRBV4-1 and TRBJ1-5, with TRBD1 as a possible D gene (5 bases). Trimming removed 4 bases from V and 4 bases from J, with 17 bases in between. Germline CDR1 MGHRA, CDR2 YSYEKL. The CDR3 loop spans 16 amino acids. The CDR3 sequence is CASSPGWAGPNQPQHF. Here the CDR3 DNA reads TGCGCCAGCAGCCCGGGATGGGCGGGGCCAAATCAGCCCCAGCATTTT.

The chain employs TRBV5-1 and TRBJ2-5; 8 nucleotides agree with TRBD1. This CDR3 region has 15 residues. The V and J ends lost 2 bases and 5 bases, in that order; junction bases with no gene match: 8. From germline, CDR1 is SGHRS and CDR2 YFSETQ. CDR3 in DNA: TGCGCCAGCAGCTTAGAGCGGACAGGGCTGGAGACCCAGTACTTC. This translates into CASSLERTGLETQYF. The full variable domain, rest sourced from reference TRBV5-1 and TRBJ2-5, is KAGVTQTPRYLIKTRGQQVTLSCSPISGHRSVSWYQQTPGQGLQFLFEYFSETQRNKGNFPGRFSGRQFSNSRSEMNVSTLELGDSALYLCASSLERTGLETQYFGPGTRLLVL.

The chain joins TRBV5-6 to TRBJ1-5; possibly TRBD1 for D (6 bases). V was shortened by 4 bases and J by 2 bases, with 25 bases between the two germline ends. The germline V gene encodes CDR1 SGHDT and CDR2 YYEEEE. The CDR3 loop spans 19 amino acids. This chain's CDR3 is CASSKMYRVTGTGNQPQHF. DNA of the CDR3: TGTGCCAGCAGCAAAATGTACAGAGTAACAGGGACGGGCAATCAGCCCCAGCATTTT.

The chain couples TRBV18 to TRBJ1-4; D unclear. Trimming shortened V by 0 bases and J by 7 bases, and 12 bases separated the two germline ends. Germline CDR1 and CDR2: KGHSH and LQKENI. The CDR3 totals 15 residues. CDR3 sequence (DNA): TGTGCCAGCTCACCACCTTCCCAGGCCGGTGAAAAACTGTTTTTT. Residues: CASSPPSQAGEKLFF.